This TCR beta chain comes out of a study of identifying expanded T cells in peripheral blood. General study findings and limits: Approximately 1.1 clones differed between technical replicates, versus about 16 and 19 over time. Across healthy donors, higher total template counts meant significantly greater approximately 2-week count variance.

Points on this clone: Its antigen remains unknown.

The method was immunoSEQ multiplex PCR; TCRdb's version includes in-frame clones alone and lacks a portion of them. The sample contains around 91,000 clones, around 88% of which appear only once. Collection occurred without any documented infections or immune events in donors. Trimming took 2 bases from V and 4 from J; bases not matched to a gene: 7. The CDR3 has 16 residues. CDR1 is SGHRS, CDR2 YFSETQ, per germline. The specimen sequenced was blood. The sequence came from a person aged 18 to 70 in good health. The V gene is TRBV5-1, the J gene TRBJ2-2, with 8 bases that match TRBD2. This CDR3 reads CASSFSPGLGTGELFF. CDR3 coding DNA: TGCGCCAGCAGCTTTTCTCCGGGACTAGGCACCGGGGAGCTGTTTTTT.